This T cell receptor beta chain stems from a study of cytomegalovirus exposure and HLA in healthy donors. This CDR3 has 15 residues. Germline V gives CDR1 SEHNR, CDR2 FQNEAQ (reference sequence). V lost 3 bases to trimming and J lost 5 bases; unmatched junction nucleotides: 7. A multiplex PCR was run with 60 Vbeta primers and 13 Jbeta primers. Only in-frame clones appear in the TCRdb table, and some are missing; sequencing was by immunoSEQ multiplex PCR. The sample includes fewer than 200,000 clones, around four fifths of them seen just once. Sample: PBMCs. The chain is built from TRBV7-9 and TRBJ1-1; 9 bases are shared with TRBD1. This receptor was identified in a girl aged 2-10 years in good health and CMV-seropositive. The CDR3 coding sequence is TGTGCCAGCAGCTTCATACAGGGGGCCGATACTGAAGCTTTCTTT. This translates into CASSFIQGADTEAFF.